This TCR beta chain is drawn from a study of OX40 agonist ivuxolimab in advanced cancers. Whole-study context: Ivuxolimab, which is an agonistic anti-OX40 (CD134) antibody, was administered to the patients. General observations from the study: On average, a greater number of expanded clones characterised CD8+ T cells relative to CD4+. What antigens the expanded peripheral T cells recognized was never established. Circulating CD4+ and CD8+ T cells showed clonal expansion by week 6 at 0.1 to 3.0 mg/kg.

Assay used: immunoSEQ multiplex PCR; TCRdb lists only in-frame clones, some missing. The table shows some 32,000 clones, with almost 85% occurring only once. The CDR3 runs 17 residues. The germline V and J ends were trimmed by 0 bases and 6 bases, with 17 bases remaining between them. From germline, CDR1 is LGHNA and CDR2 YSLEER. In the case of this clone: Its antigen is still unknown.

The TCR comes from an adult with an advanced solid tumor such as melanoma, head and neck, liver or kidney cancer. The chain recombines TRBV4-3 with TRBJ2-2, with TRBD2 as a possible D gene (7 bases). Specimen: CD4+ or CD8+ T cells sorted from blood, collected in a trial of the OX40 agonist ivuxolimab. The CDR3 loop is CASSQEEVGGAPGELFF. The CDR3 bases are TGCGCCAGCAGCCAAGAAGAAGTAGGGGGGGCGCCCGGGGAGCTGTTTTTT.